This TCR beta chain was obtained from a study of cytomegalovirus exposure and HLA in healthy donors. General study points: In a later analysis, at a false discovery rate of 0.05, under 20,000 TCR beta sequences were associated with HLA alleles.

Concerning this clone itself: Its antigen remains unknown.

Donors counted as nominally healthy when sampled, yet unrecorded immune exposures were likely. CDR1 is MDHEN, CDR2 SYDVKM, per germline. There are 13 residues in the CDR3. V shed 11 bases, J shed 2 bases, and the junction held 7 bases outside the gene matches. PCR used 60 Vbeta primers and 13 Jbeta primers. Measured with immunoSEQ multiplex PCR; TCRdb has only the in-frame clones, and not every one. The table shows about 190,000 clones, with 80% to 85% occurring only once. V usage is TRBV28 and J usage is TRBJ2-3; 7 bases fit TRBD2. Sequencing input: PBMCs. The receptor was isolated from a man aged 40-49 years in good health and CMV-seropositive. The CDR3 loop reads CAYGGGFTDTQYF. In nucleotides, the CDR3 is TGTGCCTATGGGGGGGGGTTCACAGATACGCAGTATTTT.